Reported below is one T cell receptor beta chain. V was clipped by 7 bases and J by 9 bases; unmatched bases: 6. The germline CDR1 and CDR2 sequences are SQVTM and ANQGSEA. The CDR3 is 12 residues long. These data originate in a study of blood T cell repertoires in COVID-19. This table comes from immunoSEQ multiplex PCR, and its TCRdb copy is limited to in-frame clones, with some not included. The sample includes under 300,000 clones, around 87% of them seen just once. The source of this sequence is a woman aged 55-70 years with COVID-19, enrolled during active disease. This chain uses TRBV29-1 with TRBJ1-6; 7 positions agree with TRBD1. The specimen was peripheral blood. This CDR3 is CSGSGGGSPLHF. In nucleotides, the CDR3 is TGCAGCGGATCAGGGGGTGGTTCACCCCTCCACTTT.